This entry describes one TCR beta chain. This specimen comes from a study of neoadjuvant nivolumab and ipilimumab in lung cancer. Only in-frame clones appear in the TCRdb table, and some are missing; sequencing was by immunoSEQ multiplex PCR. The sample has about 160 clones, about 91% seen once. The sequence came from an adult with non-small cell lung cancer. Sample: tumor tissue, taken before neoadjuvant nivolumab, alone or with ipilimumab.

In DNA form, the CDR3 reads TGCGCCAGCGCTCTCGAAGGGGGGGCCGGGGAGACCCAGTACTTC. Protein sequence: CASALEGGAGETQYF. The J gene is TRBJ2-5, the V gene TRBV5-1; TRBD2 might be the D (7 bases). This CDR3 is built from 15 residues. V lost 7 bases, J lost 5 bases, and 21 bases lay in between. CDR1 and CDR2 from the germline V gene are SGHRS and YFSETQ.